The 3 T cell receptor beta chains reported below all come from one sample, sequenced in a study of radiation and T cells in renal cell carcinoma. The protocol was immunoSEQ multiplex PCR, while the TCRdb copy is restricted to in-frame clones and leaves out a portion. The sample holds fewer than 200,000 clones, about 87% seen once. Time point noted: blood 4 weeks post-SBRT, at nephrectomy. Treatment here: 15 Gy SBRT to primary tumor, nephrectomy 4 weeks later. The sample here was blood, taken from a patient whose treatment included radiotherapy and nephrectomy. These receptors were collected from a woman aged 45-65 years with renal cell carcinoma.

The genes are TRBV15 and TRBJ1-2; D gene uncertain. This CDR3 has 12 amino acids. Germline V gene data show CDR1 as LNHNV and CDR2 as YYDKDF (reference sequence). Trimming stripped 0 bases from V and 8 bases from J, with 7 bases between. The CDR3 reads CATSRDQEGYTF. CDR3 DNA sequence: TGTGCCACCAGCAGAGATCAAGAGGGCTACACCTTC.

This chain connects TRBV11-2 to TRBJ1-1; D possibly corresponds to TRBD1 (6 bases). Germline CDR1 is SGHAT and CDR2 is FQNNGV. This CDR3 is built from 14 residues. With 2 bases removed from V and 1 base from J, the gap between germline ends came to 8 bases. The CDR3 region is CASSLQQGNTEAFF. CDR3 in DNA: TGTGCCAGCAGCTTACAACAGGGGAACACTGAAGCTTTCTTT.

This sequence joins TRBV5-1 and TRBJ1-2; D unresolved. V lost 5 bases to trimming and J lost 7 bases, with 12 bases between them. The CDR3 consists of 12 residues. CDR1 SGHRS and CDR2 YFSETQ come from the germline V gene. CDR3 amino acids: CASSALVGGYTF. For the CDR3, the DNA is TGCGCCAGCAGTGCCCTCGTGGGTGGCTACACCTTC.